This TCR beta chain was retrieved from a study of blood T cell repertoires in COVID-19. This CDR3 has 15 residues. Trimming stripped 0 bases from V and 2 bases from J, with 10 bases between. Germline-derived CDR1 and CDR2 are SGHVS and FNYEAQ. Repertoires were generated with immunoSEQ multiplex PCR, while TCRdb's copy carries only in-frame clones and drops some. There are hundreds of thousands of clones in the sample; around 90% occur only once, and just over 2.5% lies in the top ten. This TCR was recovered from a woman aged 30 to 39 with acute COVID-19. The chain links TRBV7-6 to TRBJ1-1; D not resolved. Sequencing was performed on PBMCs or T cells enriched from blood (not recorded which). The DNA for the CDR3 is TGTGCCAGCAGCTTAGCCCTCCGACAAAACACTGAAGCTTTCTTT. Amino acids: CASSLALRQNTEAFF.